Shown below are 23 T cell receptor beta chains from a single sample sequenced in a study of shared clonotypes between healthy human individuals. Profiling relied on immunoSEQ multiplex PCR, and the TCRdb table lists in-frame clones only, not all of them. The data contain around 2.1 million clones, roughly 91% of them singletons. Naivety among CD8 cells was defined by CD45RO negativity and positive CCR7 selection, thereby excluding terminally differentiated effector memory CD45RA+ cells. Input material: naive CD8+ T cells from PBMCs. Receptors originate from a man aged 18 to 30 in good health. Some clones in this sample may be carry-over from other donors' samples.

This chain links TRBV28 with TRBJ1-1; the match to TRBD1 covers 8 bases. The germline V gene has CDR1 MDHEN and CDR2 SYDVKM. The CDR3 is 17 residues long. V dropped 1 base and J dropped 7; count of bases not matched to a gene: 14. CDR3 nucleotides: TGTGCCAGCAGTTTATTACCCCCGGACAGGGCGCCGGGTGAAGCTTTCTTT. Its translation is CASSLLPPDRAPGEAFF.

About this clone itself: This sample also contains other DNA sequences that code for the same CDR3. The chain couples TRBV6-5 to TRBJ2-2; D may be TRBD1 or TRBD2 (5 bases each). V lost 6 bases to trimming and J lost 1 base, with 12 bases between them. The CDR3 loop spans 15 amino acids. Germline-derived CDR1 and CDR2 are MNHEY and SVGAGI. The CDR3 DNA reads as TGTGCCAGCAGCTGGGGACGGAGGAACACCGGGGAGCTGTTTTTT. As protein: CASSWGRRNTGELFF.

The chain links TRBV7-9 to TRBJ2-1; either TRBD1 or TRBD2 may supply D (5 bases each). V shed 5 bases and J shed 2 bases, with 13 bases lying between them. The germline V gene has CDR1 SEHNR and CDR2 FQNEAQ (reference sequence). The CDR3 sequence is 15 residues long. CDR3 loop: CASSRAQGAYNEQFF. As DNA, the CDR3 is TGTGCCAGCAGCCGAGCCCAGGGAGCCTACAATGAGCAGTTCTTC.

The CDR3 loop is CASTGGVTTLYNEQFF. DNA for the CDR3: TGTGCCAGCACGGGTGGGGTGACTACCCTCTACAATGAGCAGTTCTTC. V and J are TRBV5-6 and TRBJ2-1, with D maybe TRBD2 (5 bases). The V and J ends lost 6 bases and 3 bases respectively, with 19 bases between them. The CDR3 has 16 residues. Looked up from germline, CDR1 is SGHDT and CDR2 is YYEEEE.

The sample holds one count of this clone. V is TRBV7-8 and J is TRBJ2-7, with no clear D. The germline V gene has CDR1 SGHVS and CDR2 FQNEAQ. This CDR3 is 15 amino acids long. The germline V and J ends were trimmed by 1 base and 1 base, with 11 bases remaining between them. The CDR3 nucleotides read TGTGCCAGCAGCTTAGGATACGGTGGGTCCTACGAGCAGTACTTC. Translating gives CASSLGYGGSYEQYF.

The chain combines TRBV7-9 with TRBJ2-3, with 11 bases matching TRBD2. CDR3 length equals 16 residues. Germline CDR1 is SEHNR and CDR2 is FQNEAQ (reference sequence). V shed 4 bases and J 2 bases; nucleotides not matched to a gene: 5. CDR3 nucleotides: TGTGCCAGCAGCTGGGGGACTAGCGGAGCCACAGATACGCAGTATTTT. Translating it yields CASSWGTSGATDTQYF.

The rearrangement uses TRBV27 and TRBJ2-7, with 11 bases that match TRBD2. Losses at the gene ends were 4 bases for V and 4 bases for J; bases not matched to a gene: 3. The CDR3 has 14 amino acids. Germline V gene lookup returns CDR1 MNHEY and CDR2 SMNVEV (reference sequence). CDR3 sequence (DNA): TGTGCCAGCAGTTGGTCTAGCGGGAGGTACGAGCAGTACTTC. As protein: CASSWSSGRYEQYF.

The chain links TRBV13 to TRBJ2-7; D tentatively fits TRBD1 or TRBD2 (6 bases each). This CDR3 is built from 16 residues. The germline V gene has CDR1 PRHDT and CDR2 FYEKMQ (reference sequence). Trimming pared 4 bases from V and 5 bases from J, leaving 21 bases between. CDR3 residues: CASSSQLARAGDEQYF. DNA for the CDR3: TGTGCCAGCAGCTCTCAACTAGCCCGAGCAGGGGACGAGCAGTACTTC. The complete variable domain, with remaining parts taken from reference TRBV13 and TRBJ2-7, reads AAGVIQSPRHLIKEKRETATLKCYPIPRHDTVYWYQQGPGQDPQFLISFYEKMQSDKGSIPDRFSAQQFSDYHSELNMSSLELGDSALYFCASSSQLARAGDEQYFGPGTRLTVT.

This chain links TRBV5-8 with TRBJ2-2, with 8 nucleotides matching TRBD1. Trimming at V came to 6 bases and at J to 7 bases, leaving 5 bases not matched to a gene. Germline-derived CDR1 and CDR2 are SGHTS and YDEGEE. The CDR3 contains 13 residues. The DNA for the CDR3 is TGTGCCAGCAACGACAGGGGTGGCGGGGAGCTGTTTTTT. This encodes CASNDRGGGELFF.

The chain joins TRBV7-6 to TRBJ2-2; 8 bases map to TRBD2. This CDR3 contains 18 residues. Germline V lookup: CDR1 SGHVS, CDR2 FNYEAQ. V shed 1 base, J shed 4 bases, and the junction held 11 bases outside the gene matches. CDR3 DNA: TGTGCCAGCAGCTTAGAGCGGTCTGGACTAGCCTCCACCGGGGAGCTGTTTTTT. Translating gives CASSLERSGLASTGELFF.

In its sample, this clone was seen once. The chain couples TRBV28 to TRBJ1-5; TRBD1 aligns across 8 bases. Germline-derived CDR1 and CDR2 are MDHEN and SYDVKM. This CDR3 has 16 amino acids. V shed 5 bases, J shed 7 bases, and the junction held 13 bases outside the gene matches. The CDR3 nucleotides are TGTGCCAGCAGTCCTTCCATAAACAGGGGGGACCAGCCCCAGCATTTT. It codes for CASSPSINRGDQPQHF.

V is TRBV11-2 and J is TRBJ2-1, with D possibly TRBD1 on 7 matching bases. The germline V and J ends were trimmed by 3 bases and 3 bases, with 12 bases remaining between them. Germline-derived CDR1 and CDR2 are SGHAT and FQNNGV. This CDR3 region has 15 residues. CDR3 DNA sequence: TGTGCCAGCAGCTTCCCAGGGGGAGGCTACAATGAGCAGTTCTTC. Residues: CASSFPGGGYNEQFF.

The rearrangement links TRBV7-9 to TRBJ1-2, with TRBD1 identical over 7 bases. The CDR3 covers 15 residues. Germline V CDR1 and CDR2: SEHNR, FQNEAQ (reference sequence). After removal of 4 bases from V and 3 bases from J, the junction contained 8 bases not matched to a gene. This CDR3 reads CASSSPLTGDYGYTF. For the CDR3, the DNA is TGTGCCAGCAGCTCACCCCTAACAGGGGACTATGGCTACACCTTC.

This clone was detected only once. The V gene is TRBV30, the J gene TRBJ1-2; D unclear. Between the trimmed V and J ends, which lost 1 base and 0 bases, there was a span of 12 bases. The CDR3 spans 15 residues. Per germline, CDR1 GTSNPN and CDR2 SVGIG (reference sequence). CDR3 nucleotide sequence: TGTGCCTGGAGTGGGTGGACGGTAGCTAACTATGGCTACACCTTC. Encoded protein: CAWSGWTVANYGYTF.

CDR3 region: CASSSFGTAYANYGYTF. CDR3 DNA: TGTGCCAGCAGTTCGTTCGGGACAGCATATGCTAACTATGGCTACACCTTC. The gene calls are TRBV27 and TRBJ1-2; 7 bases align to TRBD1. With V trimmed by 4 bases and J by 0 bases, 11 bases remained unmatched. Germline CDR1 is MNHEY and CDR2 is SMNVEV (reference sequence). The CDR3 extends over 17 amino acids.

The CDR3 DNA reads TGTGCCAGCAGCTCGCCGGGACTAGCGGGAGTAGGCGGGGAGCTGTTTTTT. It specifies CASSSPGLAGVGGELFF. The gene calls are TRBV13 and TRBJ2-2, with 14 bases aligning to TRBD2. V lost 4 bases to trimming and J lost 7 bases; unmatched junction nucleotides: 8. Per the germline V gene, CDR1 is PRHDT and CDR2 is FYEKMQ (reference sequence). CDR3 size: 17 residues.

V gene TRBV4-3 combines with J gene TRBJ2-3; 9 bases are a match to TRBD2. The CDR3 is 15 residues long. Germline CDR1 and CDR2: LGHNA and YSLEER. After removal of 5 bases from V and 4 bases from J, the junction contained 7 bases not matched to a gene. The CDR3 region is CASSTRTSVADTQYF. The CDR3, as DNA: TGCGCCAGCAGCACCCGGACTAGCGTGGCAGATACGCAGTATTTT.

J is TRBJ2-1 and V is TRBV18; the D gene is possibly TRBD1 (6 bases). The V end was cut by 2 bases, the J end by 15 bases, with 26 bases between. CDR1 KGHSH and CDR2 LQKENI come from the germline V gene. The CDR3 consists of 16 residues. The CDR3 bases are TGTGCCAGCTCACCAATCGCTGCCCCAGGGGAAAGGAGACGGTTCTTC. As protein: CASSPIAAPGERRRFF.

This chain links TRBV7-3 with TRBJ2-1, with 8 bases matching TRBD2. The CDR3 covers 15 residues. Germline assignment: CDR1 SGHTA and CDR2 FQGTGA. With 5 bases clipped from V and 8 bases from J, the junction kept 11 bases outside the gene matches. CDR3 sequence reads: CASSPGGGLGDEQFF. CDR3 DNA sequence: TGTGCCAGCAGCCCGGGAGGGGGACTTGGGGATGAGCAGTTCTTC.

This clone appeared a single time. The chain links TRBV2 to TRBJ2-1; 10 bases align to TRBD2. The CDR3 has 15 residues. Germline CDR1 reads SNHLY; CDR2 reads FYNNEI. Losses at the gene ends were 7 bases for V and 5 bases for J; bases not matched to a gene: 8. The CDR3 reads CASKPLAGVNNEQFF. The CDR3 DNA reads TGTGCCAGCAAGCCCCTAGCGGGAGTCAACAATGAGCAGTTCTTC.

The chain employs TRBV5-5 and TRBJ2-1, with D possibly matching TRBD1 (5 bases). The CDR3 is 15 amino acids. The germline CDR1 and CDR2 sequences are SGHKS and YYEKEE (reference sequence). Between the trimmed V and J ends, which lost 1 base and 0 bases, there was a span of 8 bases. CDR3 bases: TGTGCCAGCAGCTTGAGGCAGGGCTCCTACAATGAGCAGTTCTTC. Translated, it gives CASSLRQGSYNEQFF.

This sequence joins TRBV18 and TRBJ2-1, with 14 bases matching TRBD2. The CDR3 has 19 residues. Looked up from germline, CDR1 is KGHSH and CDR2 is LQKENI. V shed 6 bases, J shed 0 bases, and the junction held 10 bases outside the gene matches. The CDR3 bases are TGTGCCAGCTCGCCGGGACTAGCGGGAGACGCCAGCTCCTACAATGAGCAGTTCTTC. This codes for CASSPGLAGDASSYNEQFF.

About this clone itself: This sample includes further DNA sequences coding for the same CDR3. This chain joins TRBV29-1 and TRBJ2-1, with 8 positions matching TRBD1. Germline trimming cut 1 base from V and 3 bases from J; bases unmatched to any gene: 2. Per the germline V gene, CDR1 is SQVTM and CDR2 is ANQGSEA. The CDR3 is made up of 14 amino acids. In DNA form, the CDR3 reads TGCAGCGTTGAAGGACAGGGGCGCTACAATGAGCAGTTCTTC. Translating gives CSVEGQGRYNEQFF.